This T cell receptor (beta chain) was captured by sequencing in a study of T cell responses to AZD1222 COVID-19 vaccine. Study information: Second doses that came at about 4 or about 12 weeks were put together.

V dropped 3 bases and J dropped 2 bases, with 10 bases sitting between them. Germline CDR1 and CDR2: MGHRA and YSYEKL. The CDR3 contains 15 residues. Method: immunoSEQ multiplex PCR; TCRdb's copy keeps in-frame clones and lacks some. The data hold 99,000 or so clones, with 80% to 90% observed a single time. Points on this clone: Its antigen is currently unknown.

Study-level results: Only a handful of individuals given AZD1222 were seropositive at baseline.

This specimen was peripheral blood, taken on day 0 of AZD1222 vaccination. The chain links TRBV4-1 to TRBJ2-2; either TRBD1 or TRBD2 may supply D (5 bases each). The TCR sequence derives from an adult in good health. The CDR3 here is CASSHYGANTGELFF. CDR3 sequence (DNA): TGCGCCAGCAGCCATTACGGGGCTAACACCGGGGAGCTGTTTTTT.